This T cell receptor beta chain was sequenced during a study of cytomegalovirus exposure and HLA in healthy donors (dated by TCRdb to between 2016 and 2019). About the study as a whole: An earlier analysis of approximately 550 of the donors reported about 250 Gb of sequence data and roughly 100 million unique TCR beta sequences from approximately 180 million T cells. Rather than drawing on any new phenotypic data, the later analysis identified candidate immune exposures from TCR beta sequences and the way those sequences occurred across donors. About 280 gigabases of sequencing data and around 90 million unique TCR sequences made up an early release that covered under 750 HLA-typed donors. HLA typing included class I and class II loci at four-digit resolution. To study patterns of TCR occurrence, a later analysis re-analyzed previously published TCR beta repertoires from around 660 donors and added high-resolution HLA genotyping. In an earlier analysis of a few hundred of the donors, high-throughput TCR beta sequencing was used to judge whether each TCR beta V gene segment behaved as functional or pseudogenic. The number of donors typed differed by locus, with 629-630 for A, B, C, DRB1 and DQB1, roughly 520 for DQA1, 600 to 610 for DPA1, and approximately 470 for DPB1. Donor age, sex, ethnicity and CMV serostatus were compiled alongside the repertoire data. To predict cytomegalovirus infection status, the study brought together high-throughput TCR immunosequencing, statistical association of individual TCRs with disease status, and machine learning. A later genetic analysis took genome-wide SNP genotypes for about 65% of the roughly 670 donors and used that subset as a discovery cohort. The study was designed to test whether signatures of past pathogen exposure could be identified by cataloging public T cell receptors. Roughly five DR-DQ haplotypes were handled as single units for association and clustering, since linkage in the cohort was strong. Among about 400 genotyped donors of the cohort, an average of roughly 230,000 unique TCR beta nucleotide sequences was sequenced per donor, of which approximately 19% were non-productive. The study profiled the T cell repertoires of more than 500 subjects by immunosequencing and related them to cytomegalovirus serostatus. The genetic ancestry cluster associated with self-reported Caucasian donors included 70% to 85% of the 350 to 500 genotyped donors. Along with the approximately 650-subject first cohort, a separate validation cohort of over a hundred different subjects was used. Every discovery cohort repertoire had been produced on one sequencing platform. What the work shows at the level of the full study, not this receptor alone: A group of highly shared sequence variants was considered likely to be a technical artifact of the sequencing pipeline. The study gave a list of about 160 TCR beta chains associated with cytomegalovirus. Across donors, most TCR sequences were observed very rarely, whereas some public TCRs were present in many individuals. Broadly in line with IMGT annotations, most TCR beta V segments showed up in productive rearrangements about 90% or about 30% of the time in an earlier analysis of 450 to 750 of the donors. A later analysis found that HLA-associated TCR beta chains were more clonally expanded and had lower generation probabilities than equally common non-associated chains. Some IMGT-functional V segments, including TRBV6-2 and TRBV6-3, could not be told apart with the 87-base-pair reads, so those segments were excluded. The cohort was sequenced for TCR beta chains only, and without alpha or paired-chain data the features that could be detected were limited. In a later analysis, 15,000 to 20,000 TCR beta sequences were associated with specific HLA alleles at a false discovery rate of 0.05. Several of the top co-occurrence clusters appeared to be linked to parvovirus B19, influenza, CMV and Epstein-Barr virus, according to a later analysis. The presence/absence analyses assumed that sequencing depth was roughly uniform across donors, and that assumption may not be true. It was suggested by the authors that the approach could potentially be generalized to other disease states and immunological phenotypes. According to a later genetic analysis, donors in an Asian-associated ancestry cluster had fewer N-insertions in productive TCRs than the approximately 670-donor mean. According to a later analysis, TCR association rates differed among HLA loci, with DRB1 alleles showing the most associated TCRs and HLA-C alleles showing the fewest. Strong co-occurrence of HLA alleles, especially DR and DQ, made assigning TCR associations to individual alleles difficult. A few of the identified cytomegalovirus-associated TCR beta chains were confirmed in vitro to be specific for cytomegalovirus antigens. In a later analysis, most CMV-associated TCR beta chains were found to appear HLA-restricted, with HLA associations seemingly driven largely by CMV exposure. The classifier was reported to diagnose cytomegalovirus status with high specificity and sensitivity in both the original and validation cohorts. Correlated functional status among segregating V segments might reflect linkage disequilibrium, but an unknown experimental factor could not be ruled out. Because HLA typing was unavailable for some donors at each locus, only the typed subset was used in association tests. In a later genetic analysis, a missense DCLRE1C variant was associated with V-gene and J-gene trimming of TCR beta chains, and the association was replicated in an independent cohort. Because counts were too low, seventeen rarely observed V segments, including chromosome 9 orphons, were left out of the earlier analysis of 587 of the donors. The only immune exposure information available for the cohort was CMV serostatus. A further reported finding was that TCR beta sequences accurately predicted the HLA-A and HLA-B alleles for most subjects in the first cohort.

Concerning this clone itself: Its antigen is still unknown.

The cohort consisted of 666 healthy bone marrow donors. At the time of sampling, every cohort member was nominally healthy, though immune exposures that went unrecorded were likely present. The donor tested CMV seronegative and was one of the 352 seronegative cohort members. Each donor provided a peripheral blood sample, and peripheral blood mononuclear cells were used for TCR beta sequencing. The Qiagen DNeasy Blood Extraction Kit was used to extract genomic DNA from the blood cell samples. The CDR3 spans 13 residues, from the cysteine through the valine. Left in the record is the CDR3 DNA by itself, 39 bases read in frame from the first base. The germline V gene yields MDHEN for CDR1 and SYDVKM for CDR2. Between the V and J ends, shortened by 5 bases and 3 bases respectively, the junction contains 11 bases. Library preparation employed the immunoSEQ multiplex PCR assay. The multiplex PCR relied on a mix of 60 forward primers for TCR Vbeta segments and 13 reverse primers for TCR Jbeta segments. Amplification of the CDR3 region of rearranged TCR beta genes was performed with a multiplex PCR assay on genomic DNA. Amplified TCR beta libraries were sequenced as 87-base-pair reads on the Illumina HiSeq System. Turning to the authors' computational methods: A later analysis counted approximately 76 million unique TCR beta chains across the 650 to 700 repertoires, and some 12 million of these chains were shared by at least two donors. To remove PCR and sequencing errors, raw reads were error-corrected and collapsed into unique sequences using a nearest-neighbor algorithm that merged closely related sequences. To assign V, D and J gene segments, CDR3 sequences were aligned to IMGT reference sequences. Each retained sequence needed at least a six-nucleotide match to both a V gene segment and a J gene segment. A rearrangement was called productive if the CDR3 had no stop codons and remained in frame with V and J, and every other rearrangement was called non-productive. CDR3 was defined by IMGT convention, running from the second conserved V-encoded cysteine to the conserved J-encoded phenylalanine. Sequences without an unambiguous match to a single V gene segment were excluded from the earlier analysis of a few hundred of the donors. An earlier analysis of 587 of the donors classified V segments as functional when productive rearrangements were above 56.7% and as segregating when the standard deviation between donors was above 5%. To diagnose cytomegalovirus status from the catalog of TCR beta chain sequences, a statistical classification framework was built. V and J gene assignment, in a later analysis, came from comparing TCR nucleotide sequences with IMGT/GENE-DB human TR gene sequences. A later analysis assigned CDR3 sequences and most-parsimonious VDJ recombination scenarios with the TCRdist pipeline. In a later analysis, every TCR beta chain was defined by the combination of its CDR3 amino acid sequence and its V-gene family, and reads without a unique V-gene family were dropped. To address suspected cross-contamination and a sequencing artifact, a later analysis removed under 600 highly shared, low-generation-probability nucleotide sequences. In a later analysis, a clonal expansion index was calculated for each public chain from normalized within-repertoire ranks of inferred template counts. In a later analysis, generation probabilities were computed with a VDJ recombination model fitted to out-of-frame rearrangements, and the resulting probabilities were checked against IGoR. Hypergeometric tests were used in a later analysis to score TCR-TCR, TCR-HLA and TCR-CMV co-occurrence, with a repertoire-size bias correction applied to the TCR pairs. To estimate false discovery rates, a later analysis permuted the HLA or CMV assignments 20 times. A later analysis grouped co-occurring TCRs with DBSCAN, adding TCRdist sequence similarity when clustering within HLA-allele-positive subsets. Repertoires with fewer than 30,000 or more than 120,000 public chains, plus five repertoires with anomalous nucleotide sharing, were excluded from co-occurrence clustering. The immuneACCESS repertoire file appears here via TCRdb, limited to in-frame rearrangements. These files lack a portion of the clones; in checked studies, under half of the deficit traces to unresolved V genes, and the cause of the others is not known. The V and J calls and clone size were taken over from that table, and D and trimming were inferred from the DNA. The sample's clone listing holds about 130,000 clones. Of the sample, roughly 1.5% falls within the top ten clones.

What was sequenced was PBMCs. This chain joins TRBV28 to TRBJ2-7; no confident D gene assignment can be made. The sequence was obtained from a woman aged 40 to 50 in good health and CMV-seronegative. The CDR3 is CASSGSHSYEQYV. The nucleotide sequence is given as TGTGCCAGCAGTGGATCCCACAGCTACGAGCAGTACGTC.